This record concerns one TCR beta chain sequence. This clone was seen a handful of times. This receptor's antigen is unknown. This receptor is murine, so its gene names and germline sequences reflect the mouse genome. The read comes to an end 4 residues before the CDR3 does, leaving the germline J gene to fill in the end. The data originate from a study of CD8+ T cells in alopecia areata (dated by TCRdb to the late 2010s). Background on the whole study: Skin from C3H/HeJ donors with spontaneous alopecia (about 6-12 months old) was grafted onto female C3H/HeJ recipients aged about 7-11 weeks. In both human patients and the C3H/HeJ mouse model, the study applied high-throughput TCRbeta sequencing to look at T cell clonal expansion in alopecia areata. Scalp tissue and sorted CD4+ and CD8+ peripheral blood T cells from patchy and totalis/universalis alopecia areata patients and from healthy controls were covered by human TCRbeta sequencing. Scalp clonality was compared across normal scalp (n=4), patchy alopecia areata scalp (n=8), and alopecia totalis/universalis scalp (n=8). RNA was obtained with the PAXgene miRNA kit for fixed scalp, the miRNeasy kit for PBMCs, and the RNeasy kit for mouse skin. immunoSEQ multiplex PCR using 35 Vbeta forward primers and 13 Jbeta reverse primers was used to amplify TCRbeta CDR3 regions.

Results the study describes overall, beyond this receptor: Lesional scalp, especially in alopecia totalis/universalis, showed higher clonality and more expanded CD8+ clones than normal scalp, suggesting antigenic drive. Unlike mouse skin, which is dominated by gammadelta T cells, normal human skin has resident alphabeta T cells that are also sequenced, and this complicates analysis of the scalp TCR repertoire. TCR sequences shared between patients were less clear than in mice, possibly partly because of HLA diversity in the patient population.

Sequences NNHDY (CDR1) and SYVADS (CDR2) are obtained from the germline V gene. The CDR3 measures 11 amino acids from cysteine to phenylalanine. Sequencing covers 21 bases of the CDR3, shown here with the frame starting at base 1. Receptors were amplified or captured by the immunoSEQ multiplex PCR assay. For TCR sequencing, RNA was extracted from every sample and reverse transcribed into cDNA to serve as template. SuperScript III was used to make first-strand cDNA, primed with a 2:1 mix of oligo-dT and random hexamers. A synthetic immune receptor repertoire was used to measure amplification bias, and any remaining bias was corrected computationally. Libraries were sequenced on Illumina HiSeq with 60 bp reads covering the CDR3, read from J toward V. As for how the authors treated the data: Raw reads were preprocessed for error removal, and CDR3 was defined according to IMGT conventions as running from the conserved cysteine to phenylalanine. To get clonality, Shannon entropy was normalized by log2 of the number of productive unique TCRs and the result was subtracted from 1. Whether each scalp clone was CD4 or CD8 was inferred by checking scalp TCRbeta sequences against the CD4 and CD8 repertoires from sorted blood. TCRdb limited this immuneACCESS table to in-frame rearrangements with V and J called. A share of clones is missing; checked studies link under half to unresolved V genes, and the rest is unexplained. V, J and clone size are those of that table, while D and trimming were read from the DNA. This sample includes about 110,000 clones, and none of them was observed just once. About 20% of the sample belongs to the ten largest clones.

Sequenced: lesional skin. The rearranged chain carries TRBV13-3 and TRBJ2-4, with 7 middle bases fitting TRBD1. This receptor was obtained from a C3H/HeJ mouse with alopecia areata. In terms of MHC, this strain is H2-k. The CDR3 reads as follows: CASQGENTLYF. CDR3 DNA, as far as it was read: TGTGCCAGCCAGGGGGAAAAC. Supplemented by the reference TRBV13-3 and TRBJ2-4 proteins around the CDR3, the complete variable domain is EAAVTQSPRSKVAVTGGKVTLSCHQTNNHDYMYWYRQDTGHGLRLIHYSYVADSTEKGDIPDGYKASRPSQENFSLILELASLSQTAVYFCASQGENTLYFGAGTRLSVL.